These 16 T cell receptor beta chains were sequenced from one sample in a study of T cell responses to AZD1222 COVID-19 vaccine. TCRdb's table, derived via immunoSEQ multiplex PCR, lists solely in-frame clones and lacks some. The top ten hold 0.5% to 0.65% of the sample, which has 200,000 to 300,000 clones, 85% to 95% seen once. The input for sequencing was peripheral blood, taken on day 0 of AZD1222 vaccination. The receptors here all came from an adult in good health.

V usage is TRBV19 and J usage is TRBJ2-1, with a weak D call TRBD2 (5 bases). Between the trimmed V and J ends, which lost 5 bases and 10 bases, there was a span of 9 bases. In germline, CDR1 is LNHDA, CDR2 SQIVND (reference sequence). The CDR3 length is 11 residues. CDR3 protein: CASSERREQFF. The DNA for the CDR3 is TGTGCCAGTAGTGAGCGGAGGGAGCAGTTCTTC. Looking up the rest from reference TRBV19 and TRBJ2-1 gives the full variable domain: DGGITQSPKYLFRKEGQNVTLSCEQNLNHDAMYWYRQDPGQGLRLIYYSQIVNDFQKGDIAEGYSVSREKKESFPLTVTSAQKNPTAFYLCASSERREQFFGPGTRLTVL.

V and J are TRBV29-1 and TRBJ2-5, with 8 bases that match TRBD2. V shed 7 bases, J shed 1 base, and the junction held 2 bases outside the gene matches. CDR1 and CDR2 (germline): SQVTM, ANQGSEA. The CDR3 runs 12 residues. The CDR3 nucleotides read TGCAGCGGCCGGGAGGGCCAAGAGACCCAGTACTTC. As protein: CSGREGQETQYF.

The CDR3 region is CASTQTPSEDTQYF. CDR3 coding DNA: TGTGCCAGCACCCAGACTCCAAGTGAGGATACGCAGTATTTT. This chain uses TRBV28 with TRBJ2-3, with D uncertain. The CDR3 consists of 14 residues. The V gene's germline CDR1 is MDHEN and CDR2 SYDVKM. V gave up 7 bases and J gave up 6 bases, with 17 bases separating them.

V gene TRBV10-3 combines with J gene TRBJ1-1; no clear D. CDR1 ENHRY and CDR2 SYGVKD come from the germline V gene. Trimming pared 2 bases from V and 0 bases from J, leaving 4 bases between. CDR3 length equals 13 residues. The CDR3 nucleotides are TGTGCCATCAGTGAGAACCTGAACACTGAAGCTTTCTTT. Translated, it gives CAISENLNTEAFF.

This chain joins TRBV14 and TRBJ1-6, with 8 bases identical to TRBD1. This CDR3 spans 13 amino acids. The trim removed 8 bases at V and 10 bases at J, leaving 7 bases unmatched. The V gene's germline CDR1 is SGHDN and CDR2 FVKESK. The CDR3: CASARQGRSPLHF. The CDR3 bases are TGTGCCAGCGCGAGACAGGGGAGGTCACCCCTCCACTTT.

The rearrangement uses TRBV3-1 (or the pseudogene TRBV3-2) and TRBJ2-7; 10 positions agree with TRBD1. The V gene end was trimmed by 4 bases and the J gene end by 3 bases; junction bases not matched to a gene: 3. The CDR3 length is 14 residues. CDR1 LGHDT and CDR2 YNNKEL come from the germline V gene (reference sequence). Written as DNA, the CDR3 is TGTGCCAGCAGCCCGCGGGACAGGGGCTACGAGCAGTACTTC. It translates to CASSPRDRGYEQYF.

The rearrangement joins TRBV4-1 to TRBJ2-1; 13 bases match TRBD2. After removal of 4 bases from V and 8 bases from J, the junction contained 11 bases not matched to a gene. This CDR3 region has 17 residues. Germline loops: CDR1 MGHRA, CDR2 YSYEKL. The DNA of the CDR3 is TGCGCCAGCAGCCTCAGAGGACTAGCGGGAGAAGGAGATGAGCAGTTCTTC. Protein sequence: CASSLRGLAGEGDEQFF.

The chain carries TRBV6-5 and TRBJ2-4, with D perhaps TRBD2 (7 bases). The germline CDR1 and CDR2 sequences are MNHEY and SVGAGI. This CDR3 region has 15 residues. The V gene lost 7 bases and the J gene lost 9 bases, with 22 bases spanning the gap. In DNA form, the CDR3 reads TGTGCCAGCACGCGAACCCCAGGGGAGGGTGGCATTCAGTACTTC. Translation: CASTRTPGEGGIQYF.

As concerns this clone: This CDR3 is also generated by other DNA sequences in the sample. The chain employs TRBV6-5 and TRBJ2-7, with D perhaps matching TRBD1 or TRBD2 (5 bases each). The germline V and J ends were trimmed by 2 bases and 1 base, with 9 bases remaining between them. The CDR3 length is 14 residues. CDR1 and CDR2 from the germline V gene are MNHEY and SVGAGI. CDR3 amino acids: CASSYDRGSYEQYF. In DNA, the CDR3 is TGTGCCAGCAGTTACGACAGAGGGTCCTACGAGCAGTACTTC.

The chain combines TRBV28 with TRBJ1-2; D gene uncertain. Germline CDR1 reads MDHEN; CDR2 reads SYDVKM. V was cut by 6 bases and J by 4 bases, with 9 bases left in between. The CDR3 extends over 12 amino acids. CDR3 region: CASRRPRYGYTF. CDR3 coding DNA: TGTGCCAGCAGAAGGCCGCGCTATGGCTACACCTTC.

This chain connects TRBV13 to TRBJ1-2; D not certain. This CDR3 has 12 amino acids. Trimming removed 7 bases from V and 2 bases from J, with 8 bases in between. Germline CDR1 PRHDT, CDR2 FYEKMQ (reference sequence). CDR3 DNA sequence: TGTGCCAGCACCCTCCGGAACTATGGCTACACCTTC. Amino acid sequence: CASTLRNYGYTF. The variable domain in full, with the rest retrieved from reference TRBV13 and TRBJ1-2, is AAGVIQSPRHLIKEKRETATLKCYPIPRHDTVYWYQQGPGQDPQFLISFYEKMQSDKGSIPDRFSAQQFSDYHSELNMSSLELGDSALYFCASTLRNYGYTFGSGTRLTVV.

This CDR3 reads CASRDRTLQGYTF. The DNA for the CDR3 is TGTGCCAGCAGGGACAGGACCCTCCAGGGCTACACCTTC. This chain uses TRBV2 with TRBJ1-2, with 7 bases lining up with TRBD1. V shed 6 bases, J shed 8 bases, and the junction held 9 bases outside the gene matches. Per germline, CDR1 SNHLY and CDR2 FYNNEI. CDR3 length equals 13 residues.

J is TRBJ1-1 and V is TRBV19; D is undetermined. This CDR3 has 15 residues. Trimming stripped 5 bases from V and 0 bases from J, with 13 bases between. Germline loops: CDR1 LNHDA, CDR2 SQIVND (reference sequence). The CDR3 loop is CASSATPYMNTEAFF. The CDR3 nucleotides are TGTGCCAGTAGTGCCACACCCTACATGAACACTGAAGCTTTCTTT. Using reference TRBV19 and TRBJ1-1 for the parts outside the CDR3, the full variable domain is DGGITQSPKYLFRKEGQNVTLSCEQNLNHDAMYWYRQDPGQGLRLIYYSQIVNDFQKGDIAEGYSVSREKKESFPLTVTSAQKNPTAFYLCASSATPYMNTEAFFGQGTRLTVV.

The rearrangement links TRBV4-1 to TRBJ2-7, with D possibly being TRBD1 or TRBD2 (5 bases each). V dropped 0 bases and J dropped 6 bases, with 15 bases sitting between them. This CDR3 is built from 15 residues. Germline CDR1 reads MGHRA; CDR2 reads YSYEKL. CDR3 sequence: CASSQDGANRGEQYF. CDR3 nucleotides: TGCGCCAGCAGCCAAGATGGGGCCAATCGGGGCGAGCAGTACTTC.

The chain is built from TRBV28 and TRBJ1-2; D is undetermined. V was pared by 2 bases and J by 3 bases, with 7 bases between. Per germline, CDR1 MDHEN and CDR2 SYDVKM. There are 13 residues in the CDR3. CDR3 DNA sequence: TGTGCCAGCAGTTTACCGACACACTATGGCTACACCTTC. Amino acids: CASSLPTHYGYTF.

The gene calls are TRBV7-9 and TRBJ1-1; D gene uncertain. Per germline, CDR1 SEHNR and CDR2 FQNEAQ (reference sequence). Trimming left V 3 bases short and J 4 bases short, with 12 bases between. The CDR3 is 14 residues long. The CDR3 region is CASSFSHDGTEAFF. The CDR3 DNA is TGTGCCAGCAGCTTTTCCCATGATGGCACTGAAGCTTTCTTT.